Listed here are 10 T cell receptor beta chains from one sample, sequenced in a study of T cell responses to AZD1222 COVID-19 vaccine. This table comes from immunoSEQ multiplex PCR, and its TCRdb copy is limited to in-frame clones, with some not included. Among roughly 60,000 clones listed, about 74% were seen once. The specimen was peripheral blood, collected 28 days after the second AZD1222 dose. The source of these receptors is an adult who received the AZD1222 COVID-19 vaccine.

V gene TRBV5-1 combines with J gene TRBJ2-3, with 8 bases that match TRBD1. The V and J ends lost 4 bases and 4 bases, in that order; junction bases with no gene match: 5. Germline V gives CDR1 SGHRS, CDR2 YFSETQ. The CDR3 is made up of 14 amino acids. The CDR3, as DNA: TGCGCCAGCAGCCGATTGACAGGGGCAGATACGCAGTATTTT. It specifies CASSRLTGADTQYF.

This chain connects TRBV19 to TRBJ2-3, with TRBD1 matching 7 bases. V trimming: 3 bases; J trimming: 1 base; junction bases outside the gene matches: 4. Germline V CDR1 and CDR2: LNHDA, SQIVND (reference sequence). The CDR3 totals 15 residues. The CDR3: CASSIGTARTDTQYF. In DNA form, the CDR3 reads TGTGCCAGTAGTATCGGGACAGCGCGCACAGATACGCAGTATTTT.

The chain carries TRBV11-2 and TRBJ1-1; perhaps TRBD1 as D (5 bases). V was cut by 6 bases and J by 4 bases, with 15 bases left in between. This CDR3 region has 14 residues. The germline V gene has CDR1 SGHAT and CDR2 FQNNGV. As DNA, the CDR3 is TGTGCCAGCAGGACACGGGGGGTGGCCACTGAAGCTTTCTTT. Translated, it gives CASRTRGVATEAFF.

The V call is TRBV6-1, the J call TRBJ2-7; D may be TRBD1 or TRBD2 (6 bases each). Trimming removed 0 bases at V and 3 bases at J, with 9 bases between. CDR1 MNHNS and CDR2 SASEGT come from the germline V gene. CDR3 length: 14 amino acids. The CDR3 spells CASSEARGDYEQYF. CDR3 coding DNA: TGTGCCAGCAGTGAAGCTAGGGGGGACTACGAGCAGTACTTC.

The chain has TRBV7-2 and TRBJ2-7, with 8 positions matching TRBD1. Losses at the gene ends were 4 bases for V and 1 base for J; bases not matched to a gene: 3. Germline loops: CDR1 SGHTA, CDR2 FQGNSA. The CDR3 covers 14 residues. CDR3 protein: CASSSRQGSYEQYF. CDR3 coding DNA: TGTGCCAGCAGCTCACGACAGGGGTCCTACGAGCAGTACTTC.

The rearrangement uses TRBV24-1 and TRBJ2-3, with 7 bases that match TRBD2. V lost 3 bases, J lost 0 bases, and 11 bases stayed unmatched. Per the germline V gene, CDR1 is KGHDR and CDR2 is SFDVKD. CDR3 length: 18 residues. The CDR3 region is CATSDPRGDFTSTDTQYF. CDR3 coding DNA: TGTGCCACCAGTGATCCTCGGGGGGACTTTACTAGCACAGATACGCAGTATTTT.

The chain links TRBV4-1 to TRBJ2-3; D is unresolved. The CDR3 has 13 residues. Trimming left V 1 base short and J 6 bases short, with 8 bases between. From germline, CDR1 is MGHRA and CDR2 YSYEKL. CDR3: CASSQGRRDTQYF. The CDR3 nucleotides are TGCGCCAGCAGCCAAGGGCGTCGGGATACGCAGTATTTT.

The chain carries TRBV28 and TRBJ1-3, with D perhaps matching TRBD1 (6 bases). V shed 6 bases and J shed 8 bases, with 20 bases lying between them. The CDR3 totals 15 residues. Germline CDR1 and CDR2: MDHEN and SYDVKM. The CDR3: CASSTWGGGGDTIYF. The CDR3 DNA is TGTGCCAGCAGCACATGGGGGGGCGGGGGGGACACCATATATTTT.

This clone was recorded a few times. The chain couples TRBV5-6 to TRBJ1-6; no definite D call. Germline CDR1 is SGHDT and CDR2 is YYEEEE. Deletions cut 0 bases from V and 7 bases from J, with 5 bases between. This CDR3 contains 13 residues. CDR3 in amino acids: CASSLGLNSPLHF. As DNA, the CDR3 is TGTGCCAGCAGCTTGGGGTTAAATTCACCCCTCCACTTT. Combining the CDR3 with reference TRBV5-6 and TRBJ1-6 gives the whole variable domain DAGVTQSPTHLIKTRGQQVTLRCSPKSGHDTVSWYQQALGQGPQFIFQYYEEEERQRGNFPDRFSGHQFPNYSSELNVNALLLGDSALYLCASSLGLNSPLHFGNGTRLTVT.

The V gene is TRBV11-2, the J gene TRBJ2-2; no firm D call. The V end lost 5 bases, the J end lost 0 bases, and 10 bases lay between the germline ends. Germline V gene sequence: CDR1 SGHAT, CDR2 FQNNGV. This CDR3 is 15 amino acids long. The CDR3 nucleotides are TGTGCCAGCAGCCCCGGACCATCGAACACCGGGGAGCTGTTTTTT. It is translated as CASSPGPSNTGELFF.